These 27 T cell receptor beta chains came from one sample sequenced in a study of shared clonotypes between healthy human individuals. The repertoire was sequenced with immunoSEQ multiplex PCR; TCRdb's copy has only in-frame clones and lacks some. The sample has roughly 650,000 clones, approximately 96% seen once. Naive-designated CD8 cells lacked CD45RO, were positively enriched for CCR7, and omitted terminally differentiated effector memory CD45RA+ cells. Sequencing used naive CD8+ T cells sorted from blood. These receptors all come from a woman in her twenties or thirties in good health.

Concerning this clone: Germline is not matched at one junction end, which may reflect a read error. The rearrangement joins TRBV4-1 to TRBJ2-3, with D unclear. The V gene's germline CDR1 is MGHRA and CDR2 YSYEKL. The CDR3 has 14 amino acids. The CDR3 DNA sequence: TGCGCCAGCAGCGAAGACTTTCTCACAGATACGCAGTATTTT. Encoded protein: CASSEDFLTDTQYF.

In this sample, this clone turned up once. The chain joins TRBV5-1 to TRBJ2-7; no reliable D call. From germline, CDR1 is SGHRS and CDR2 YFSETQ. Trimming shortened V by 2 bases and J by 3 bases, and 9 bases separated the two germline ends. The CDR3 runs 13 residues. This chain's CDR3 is CASSLKGHYEQYF. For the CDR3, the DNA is TGCGCCAGCAGCTTAAAAGGGCACTACGAGCAGTACTTC.

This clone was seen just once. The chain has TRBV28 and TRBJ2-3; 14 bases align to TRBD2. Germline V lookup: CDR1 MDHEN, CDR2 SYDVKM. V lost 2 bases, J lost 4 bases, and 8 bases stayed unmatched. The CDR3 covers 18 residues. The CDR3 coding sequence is TGTGCCAGCAGTTTACTCGGGACTAGCGGGAGTAGCGCAGATACGCAGTATTTT. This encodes CASSLLGTSGSSADTQYF.

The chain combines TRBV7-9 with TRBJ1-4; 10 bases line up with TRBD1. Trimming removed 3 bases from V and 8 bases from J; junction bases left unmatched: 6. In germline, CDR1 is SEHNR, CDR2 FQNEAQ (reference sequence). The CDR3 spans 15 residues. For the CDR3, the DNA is TGTGCCAGCAGCTTCCGGGACAGGGGTGGGGAAAAACTGTTTTTT. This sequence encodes CASSFRDRGGEKLFF.

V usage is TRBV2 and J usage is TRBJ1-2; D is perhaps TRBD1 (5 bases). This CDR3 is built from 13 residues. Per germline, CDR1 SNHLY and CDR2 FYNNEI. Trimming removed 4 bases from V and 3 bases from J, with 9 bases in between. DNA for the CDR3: TGTGCCAGCAGTGTTGGGGGGGACTATGGCTACACCTTC. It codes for CASSVGGDYGYTF.

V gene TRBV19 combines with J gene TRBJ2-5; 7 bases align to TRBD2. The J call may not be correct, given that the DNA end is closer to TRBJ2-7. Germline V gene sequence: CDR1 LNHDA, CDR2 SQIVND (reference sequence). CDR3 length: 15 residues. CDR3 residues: CASSPFSGGFYEQYF. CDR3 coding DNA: TGTGCCAGTAGTCCTTTCTCGGGAGGTTTTTACGAGCAGTACTTC.

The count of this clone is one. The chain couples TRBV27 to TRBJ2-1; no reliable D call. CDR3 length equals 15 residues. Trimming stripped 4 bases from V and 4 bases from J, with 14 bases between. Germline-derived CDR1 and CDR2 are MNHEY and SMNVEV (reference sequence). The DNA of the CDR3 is TGTGCCAGCAGTTCCCGGAAGGCCTCATACAATGAGCAGTTCTTC. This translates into CASSSRKASYNEQFF.

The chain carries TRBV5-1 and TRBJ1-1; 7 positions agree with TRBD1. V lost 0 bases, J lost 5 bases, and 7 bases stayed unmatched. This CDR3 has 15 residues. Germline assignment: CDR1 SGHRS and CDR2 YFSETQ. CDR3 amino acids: CASSLEGGVGTEAFF. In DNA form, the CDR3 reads TGCGCCAGCAGCTTGGAAGGGGGCGTCGGGACTGAAGCTTTCTTT.

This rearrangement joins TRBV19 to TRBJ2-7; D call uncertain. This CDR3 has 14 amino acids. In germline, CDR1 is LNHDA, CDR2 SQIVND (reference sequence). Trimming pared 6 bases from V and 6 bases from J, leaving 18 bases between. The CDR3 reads CASRSAGLKFEQYF. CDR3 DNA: TGTGCCAGTAGATCGGCAGGCTTAAAGTTCGAGCAGTACTTC.

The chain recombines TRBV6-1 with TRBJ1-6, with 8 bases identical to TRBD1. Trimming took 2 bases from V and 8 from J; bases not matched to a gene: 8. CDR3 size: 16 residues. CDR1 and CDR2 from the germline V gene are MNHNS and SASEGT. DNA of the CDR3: TGTGCCAGCAGTGAACCACAGGGGGGCCCGTATTCACCCCTCCACTTT. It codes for CASSEPQGGPYSPLHF.

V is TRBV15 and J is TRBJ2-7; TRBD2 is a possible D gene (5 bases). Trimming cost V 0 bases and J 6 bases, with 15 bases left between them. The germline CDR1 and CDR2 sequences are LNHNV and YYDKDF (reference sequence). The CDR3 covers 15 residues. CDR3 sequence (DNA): TGTGCCACCAGCAGAGATCAGGAAGGCGAGGGCGAGCAGTACTTC. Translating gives CATSRDQEGEGEQYF.

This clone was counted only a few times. The CDR3 spells CASSSGTGIRELFF. The CDR3 DNA follows: TGTGCCAGCAGTTCCGGGACCGGGATTAGGGAACTGTTTTTT. The chain joins TRBV27 to TRBJ1-4; D perhaps matches TRBD1 (5 bases). Germline lookup yields CDR1 MNHEY and CDR2 SMNVEV (reference sequence). The CDR3 loop spans 14 amino acids. The V gene lost 4 bases and the J gene lost 12 bases, with 18 bases spanning the gap.

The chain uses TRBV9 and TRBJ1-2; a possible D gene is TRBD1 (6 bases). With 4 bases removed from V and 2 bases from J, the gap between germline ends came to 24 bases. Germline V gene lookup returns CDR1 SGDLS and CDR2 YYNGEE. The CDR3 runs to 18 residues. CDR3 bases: TGTGCCAGCAGCTCGACCCGGGACACCTCCTTACCCAACTATGGCTACACCTTC. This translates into CASSSTRDTSLPNYGYTF.

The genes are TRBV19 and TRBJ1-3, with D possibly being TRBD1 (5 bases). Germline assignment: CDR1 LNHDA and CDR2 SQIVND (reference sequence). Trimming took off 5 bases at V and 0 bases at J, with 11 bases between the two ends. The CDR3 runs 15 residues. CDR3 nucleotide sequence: TGTGCCAGTAGTCGGGACTTCAGCTCTGGAAACACCATATATTTT. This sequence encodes CASSRDFSSGNTIYF. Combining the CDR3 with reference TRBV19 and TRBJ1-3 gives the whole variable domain DGGITQSPKYLFRKEGQNVTLSCEQNLNHDAMYWYRQDPGQGLRLIYYSQIVNDFQKGDIAEGYSVSREKKESFPLTVTSAQKNPTAFYLCASSRDFSSGNTIYFGEGSWLTVV.

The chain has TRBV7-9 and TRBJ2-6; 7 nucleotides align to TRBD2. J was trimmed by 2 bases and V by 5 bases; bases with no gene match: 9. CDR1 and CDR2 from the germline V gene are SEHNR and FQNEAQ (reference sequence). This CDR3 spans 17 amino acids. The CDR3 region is CASSQERAGAGANVLTF. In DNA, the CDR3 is TGTGCCAGCAGCCAAGAACGGGCGGGAGCTGGGGCCAACGTCCTGACTTTC.

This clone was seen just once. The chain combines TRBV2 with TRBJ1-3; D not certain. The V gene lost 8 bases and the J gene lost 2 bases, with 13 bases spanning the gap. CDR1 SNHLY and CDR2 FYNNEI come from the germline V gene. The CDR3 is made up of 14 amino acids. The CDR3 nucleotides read TGTGCCAGCCGCGGGTGGGCAGCTGGAAACACCATATATTTT. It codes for CASRGWAAGNTIYF.

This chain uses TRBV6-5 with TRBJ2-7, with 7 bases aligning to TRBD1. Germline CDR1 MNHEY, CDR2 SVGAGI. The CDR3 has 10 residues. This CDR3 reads CAAGGNEQYF. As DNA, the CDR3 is TGTGCGGCAGGGGGAAACGAGCAGTACTTC.

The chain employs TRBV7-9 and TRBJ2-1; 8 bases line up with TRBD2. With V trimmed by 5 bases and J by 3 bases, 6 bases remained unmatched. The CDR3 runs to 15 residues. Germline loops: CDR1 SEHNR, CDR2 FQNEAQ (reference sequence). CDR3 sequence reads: CASSAAGTSYNEQFF. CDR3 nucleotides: TGTGCCAGCAGCGCTGCCGGGACTAGCTACAATGAGCAGTTCTTC.

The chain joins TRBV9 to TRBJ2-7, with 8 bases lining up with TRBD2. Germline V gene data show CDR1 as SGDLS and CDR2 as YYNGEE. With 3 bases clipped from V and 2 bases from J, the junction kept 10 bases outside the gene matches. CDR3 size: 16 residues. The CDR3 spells CASSGFSGDSTYEQYF. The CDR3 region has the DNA TGTGCCAGCAGCGGATTTAGCGGGGACTCTACCTACGAGCAGTACTTC.

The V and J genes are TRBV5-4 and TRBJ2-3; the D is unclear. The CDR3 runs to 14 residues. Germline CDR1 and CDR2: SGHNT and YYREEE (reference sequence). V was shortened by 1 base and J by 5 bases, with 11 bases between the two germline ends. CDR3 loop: CASSLLGFGDTQYF. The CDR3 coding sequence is TGTGCCAGCAGCTTGTTAGGCTTCGGAGATACGCAGTATTTT.

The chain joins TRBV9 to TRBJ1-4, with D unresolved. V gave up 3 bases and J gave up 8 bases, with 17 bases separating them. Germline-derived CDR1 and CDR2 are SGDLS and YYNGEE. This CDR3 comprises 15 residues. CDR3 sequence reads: CASSASRTVREKLFF. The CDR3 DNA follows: TGTGCCAGCAGCGCCTCGAGGACCGTGAGAGAAAAACTGTTTTTT.

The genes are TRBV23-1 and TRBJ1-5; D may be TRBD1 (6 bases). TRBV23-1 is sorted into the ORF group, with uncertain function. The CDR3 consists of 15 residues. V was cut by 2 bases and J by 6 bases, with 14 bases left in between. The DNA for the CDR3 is TGCGCCAGCAGTCAAGGACAGCGGAGGTGTCAGCCCCAGCATTTT. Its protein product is CASSQGQRRCQPQHF.

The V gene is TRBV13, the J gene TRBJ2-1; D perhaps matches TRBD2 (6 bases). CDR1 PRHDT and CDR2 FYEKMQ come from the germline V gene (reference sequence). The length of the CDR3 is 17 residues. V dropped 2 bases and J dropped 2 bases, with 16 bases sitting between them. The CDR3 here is CASSLFIRGGAYNEQFF. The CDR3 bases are TGTGCCAGCAGCTTATTTATCAGAGGCGGGGCCTACAATGAGCAGTTCTTC.

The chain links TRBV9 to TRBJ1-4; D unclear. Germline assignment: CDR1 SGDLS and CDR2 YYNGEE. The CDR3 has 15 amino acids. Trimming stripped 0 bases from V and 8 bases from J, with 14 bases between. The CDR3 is CASSVGFTPWEKLFF. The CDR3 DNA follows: TGTGCCAGCAGCGTAGGTTTTACACCATGGGAAAAACTGTTTTTT. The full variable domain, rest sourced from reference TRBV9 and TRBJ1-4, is DSGVTQTPKHLITATGQRVTLRCSPRSGDLSVYWYQQSLDQGLQFLIQYYNGEERAKGNILERFSAQQFPDLHSELNLSSLELGDSALYFCASSVGFTPWEKLFFGSGTQLSVL.

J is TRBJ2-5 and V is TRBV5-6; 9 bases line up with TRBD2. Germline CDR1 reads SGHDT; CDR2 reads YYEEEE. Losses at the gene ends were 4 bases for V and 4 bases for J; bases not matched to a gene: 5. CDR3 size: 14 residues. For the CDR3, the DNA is TGTGCCAGCAGCCTTGGGACTAGCCGAGAGACCCAGTACTTC. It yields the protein CASSLGTSRETQYF.

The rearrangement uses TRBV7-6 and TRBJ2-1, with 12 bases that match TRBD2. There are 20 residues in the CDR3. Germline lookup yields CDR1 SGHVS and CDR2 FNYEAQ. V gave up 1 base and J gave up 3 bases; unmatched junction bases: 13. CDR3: CASSLVAQASGRAVYNEQFF. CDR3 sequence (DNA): TGTGCCAGCAGCTTAGTGGCACAGGCTAGCGGGAGGGCCGTCTACAATGAGCAGTTCTTC.

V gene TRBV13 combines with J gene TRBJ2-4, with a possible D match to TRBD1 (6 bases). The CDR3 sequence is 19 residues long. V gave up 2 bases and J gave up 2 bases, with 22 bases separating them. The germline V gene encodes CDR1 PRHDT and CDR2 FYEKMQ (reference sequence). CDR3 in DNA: TGTGCCAGCAGCTTAACGCGCGGAGGTCCTAGGGGGTCCAAAAACATTCAGTACTTC. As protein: CASSLTRGGPRGSKNIQYF.